These 8 T cell receptor beta chains came from one sample sequenced in a study of cytomegalovirus exposure and HLA in healthy donors. PCR primers comprised 60 Vbeta and 13 Jbeta primers. The table came from immunoSEQ multiplex PCR; TCRdb's copy has only in-frame clones and leaves some out. This sample has tens of thousands of clones, with around 78% found just once. The specimen sequenced was PBMCs. The receptors stem from a man younger than 30 in good health and CMV-seropositive.

This clone was seen only once. This chain uses TRBV15 with TRBJ2-7; possible D gene TRBD2, 5 bases. V dropped 3 bases and J dropped 7 bases, with 16 bases sitting between them. Germline V gene data show CDR1 as LNHNV and CDR2 as YYDKDF (reference sequence). The CDR3 is 14 residues long. CDR3 DNA: TGTGCCACCAGCAGCTCGGGGATCCTCGGGGAGCAGTACTTC. Encoded protein: CATSSSGILGEQYF.

The chain has TRBV5-1 and TRBJ1-4; D call uncertain. Germline lookup yields CDR1 SGHRS and CDR2 YFSETQ. The length of the CDR3 is 14 residues. V gave up 0 bases and J gave up 8 bases, with 11 bases separating them. The CDR3 region has the DNA TGCGCCAGCAGCTTGGTGCCGGGGAAAGAAAAACTGTTTTTT. This sequence encodes CASSLVPGKEKLFF.

V and J are TRBV1 and TRBJ1-5; the DNA was not compared with TRBD1, the D call given in the table. TRBV1 is an annotated pseudogene. CDR3 size: 20 residues. The CDR3 DNA reads as TGCACCAGCAGCCCCCACACACTCGGGACAGATTATAATAGCAATCAGCCCCAGCATTTT. It specifies CTSSPHTLGTDYNSNQPQHF.

In nucleotides, the CDR3 is TGTGCCAGCAGCTACGGGGGGGCTACCCCCTACGAGCAGTACTTC. This translates into CASSYGGATPYEQYF. The chain joins TRBV6-5 to TRBJ2-5, with 8 bases that match TRBD2. The closer fit of TRBJ2-7 to the DNA end suggests the J call may be wrong. This CDR3 contains 15 residues. CDR1 is MNHEY, CDR2 SVGAGI, per germline.

This chain joins TRBV29-1 and TRBJ2-7; 10 positions match TRBD2. The germline gives CDR1 SQVTM, CDR2 ANQGSEA. J lost 3 bases, V lost 0 bases, and 14 bases had no gene match. The CDR3 totals 18 residues. CDR3 bases: TGCAGCGTTGAAGATGGAGAGGCTAGCGGGGGTGTGATCTACGAGCAGTACTTC. Translation gives CSVEDGEASGGVIYEQYF.

The gene calls are TRBV30 and TRBJ2-2; tentatively, D is TRBD1 (6 bases). The CDR3 totals 14 residues. V was clipped by 3 bases and J by 5 bases, with 13 bases between them. Germline assignment: CDR1 GTSNPN and CDR2 SVGIG (reference sequence). The CDR3 DNA sequence: TGTGCCTGGAGCCTCTCGCAGGGGACCGGGGAGCTGTTTTTT. It translates to CAWSLSQGTGELFF.

The chain links TRBV7-9 to TRBJ1-1, with TRBD1 identical over 10 bases. Germline CDR1 reads SEHNR; CDR2 reads FQNEAQ (reference sequence). The CDR3 spans 15 residues. J lost 11 bases, V lost 5 bases, and 14 bases had no gene match. The CDR3 DNA follows: TGTGCCAGCAGCCTTTACCGGGACAGGGGTATCAGTGCTTTCTTT. Protein: CASSLYRDRGISAFF.

This clone has a handful of counts. Because the CDR3's place on the DNA is in doubt, the DNA is left out and the CDR3 is given as listed by TCRdb. The J gene is TRBJ2-3, the V gene TRBV12-5; the table gives TRBD1 as D, unverified against the DNA. The V gene's germline CDR1 is LGHNT and CDR2 FRNRAP. The CDR3 contains 12 residues when both ends are counted. The CDR3 sequence: CASGLAVDTQYF.